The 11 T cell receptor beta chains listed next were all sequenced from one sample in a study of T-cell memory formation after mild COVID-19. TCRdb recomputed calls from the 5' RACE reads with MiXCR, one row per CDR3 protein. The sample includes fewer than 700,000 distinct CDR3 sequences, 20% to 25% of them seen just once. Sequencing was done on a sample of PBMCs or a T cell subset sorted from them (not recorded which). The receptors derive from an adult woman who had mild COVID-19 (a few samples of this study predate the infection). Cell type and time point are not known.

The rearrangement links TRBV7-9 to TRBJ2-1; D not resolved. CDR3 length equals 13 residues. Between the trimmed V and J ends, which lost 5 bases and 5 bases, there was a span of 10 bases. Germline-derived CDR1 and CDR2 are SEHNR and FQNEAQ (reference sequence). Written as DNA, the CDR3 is TGTGCCAGCAGCCCAGACACCCACAATGAGCAGTTCTTC. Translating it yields CASSPDTHNEQFF. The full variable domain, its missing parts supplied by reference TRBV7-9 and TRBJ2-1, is DTGVSQNPRHKITKRGQNVTFRCDPISEHNRLYWYRQTLGQGPEFLTYFQNEAQLEKSRLLSDRFSAERPKGSFSTLEIQRTEQGDSAMYLCASSPDTHNEQFFGPGTRLTVL.

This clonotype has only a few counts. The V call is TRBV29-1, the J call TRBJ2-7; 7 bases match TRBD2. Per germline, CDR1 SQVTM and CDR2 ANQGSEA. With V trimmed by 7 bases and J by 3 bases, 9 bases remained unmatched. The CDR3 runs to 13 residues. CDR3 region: CSALKRGSYEQYF. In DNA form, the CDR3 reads TGCAGCGCGCTCAAGCGGGGAAGCTACGAGCAGTACTTC.

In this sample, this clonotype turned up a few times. CDR3 residues: CASSPTSLSYNEQFF. The CDR3 region has the DNA TGTGCCAGCAGTCCTACATCTCTCTCCTACAATGAGCAGTTCTTC. V and J are TRBV6-1 and TRBJ2-1, with D unclear. The CDR3 covers 15 residues. Trimming removed 5 bases from V and 0 bases from J, with 11 bases in between. Germline assignment: CDR1 MNHNS and CDR2 SASEGT.

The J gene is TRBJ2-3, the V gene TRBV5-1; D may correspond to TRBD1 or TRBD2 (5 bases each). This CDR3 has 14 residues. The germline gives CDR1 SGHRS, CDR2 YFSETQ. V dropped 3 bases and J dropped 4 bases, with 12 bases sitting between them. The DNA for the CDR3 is TGCGCCAGCAGCTCCACCGGGGCCCCAGATACGCAGTATTTT. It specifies CASSSTGAPDTQYF.

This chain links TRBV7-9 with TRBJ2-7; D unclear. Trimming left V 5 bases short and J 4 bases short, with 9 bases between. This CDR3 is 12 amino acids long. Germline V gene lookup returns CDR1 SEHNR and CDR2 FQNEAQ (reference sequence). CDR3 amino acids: CASSAQVYEQYF. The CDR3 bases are TGTGCCAGCAGCGCACAAGTTTACGAGCAGTACTTC.

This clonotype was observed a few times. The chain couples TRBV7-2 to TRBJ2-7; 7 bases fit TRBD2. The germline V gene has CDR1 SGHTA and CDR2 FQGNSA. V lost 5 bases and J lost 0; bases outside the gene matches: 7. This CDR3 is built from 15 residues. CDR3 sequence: CASSPGGWDSYEQYF. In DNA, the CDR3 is TGTGCCAGCAGCCCCGGGGGGTGGGACTCCTACGAGCAGTACTTC.

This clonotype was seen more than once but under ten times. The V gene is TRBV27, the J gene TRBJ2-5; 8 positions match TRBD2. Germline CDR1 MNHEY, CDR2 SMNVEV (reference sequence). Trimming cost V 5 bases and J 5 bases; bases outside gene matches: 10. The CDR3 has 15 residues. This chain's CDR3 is CASSARGAMGETQYF. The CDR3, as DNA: TGTGCCAGCAGTGCGCGGGGGGCCATGGGCGAGACCCAGTACTTC.

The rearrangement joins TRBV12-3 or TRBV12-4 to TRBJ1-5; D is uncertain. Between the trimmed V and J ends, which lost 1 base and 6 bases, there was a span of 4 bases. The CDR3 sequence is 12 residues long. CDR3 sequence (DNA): TGTGCCAGCAGTTTAGACGTTCAGCCCCAGCATTTT. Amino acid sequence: CASSLDVQPQHF.

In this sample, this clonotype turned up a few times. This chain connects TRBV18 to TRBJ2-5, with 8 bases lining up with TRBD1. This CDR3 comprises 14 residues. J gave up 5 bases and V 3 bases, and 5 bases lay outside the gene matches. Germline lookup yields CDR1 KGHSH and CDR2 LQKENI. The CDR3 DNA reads TGTGCCAGCTCACCCCGGGACAGGTCGGAGACCCAGTACTTC. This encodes CASSPRDRSETQYF. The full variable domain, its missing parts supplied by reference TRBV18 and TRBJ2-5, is NAGVMQNPRHLVRRRGQEARLRCSPMKGHSHVYWYRQLPEEGLKFMVYLQKENIIDESGMPKERFSAEFPKEGPSILRIQQVVRGDSAAYFCASSPRDRSETQYFGPGTRLLVL.

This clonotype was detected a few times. The DNA of the CDR3 is TGTGCCAGCAGCCCCGGGGGACAGTTAAACAACTACGAGCAGTACTTC. Translation gives CASSPGGQLNNYEQYF. This sequence joins TRBV12-3 or TRBV12-4 and TRBJ2-7, with D possibly matching TRBD1 (7 bases). The CDR3 contains 16 residues. The V end lost 6 bases, the J end lost 3 bases, and 21 bases lay between the germline ends.

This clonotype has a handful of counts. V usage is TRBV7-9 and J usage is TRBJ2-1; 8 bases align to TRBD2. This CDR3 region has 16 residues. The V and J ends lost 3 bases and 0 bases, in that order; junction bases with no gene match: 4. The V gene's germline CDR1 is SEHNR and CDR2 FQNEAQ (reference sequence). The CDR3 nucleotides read TGTGCCAGCAGCTTCCGTACTAGCGGCTCCTACAATGAGCAGTTCTTC. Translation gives CASSFRTSGSYNEQFF.